The table lists the clone carrying this TCR beta chain with a few counts. Its matching antigen is unknown. A TCRbeta library incorporating unique molecular identifiers was prepared. Using its own MiXCR run on the PCR reads, TCRdb lists one record per CDR3 protein. The table shows 250,000 to 300,000 distinct CDR3 sequences, with 10% occurring only once. These data come from a study of T-cell reconstitution after alpha-beta-depleted transplantation in children. Findings and caveats of the study: Expanded clones from the graft, numbering several hundred, reportedly supplied alpha-beta T cells about two months after transplant. Most T-cell counts and diversity one year after the transplant came from T cells that were newly produced. Where some patients showed high TCRbeta diversity at day 60, it came from recipient T cells and thymic progenitors that had survived.

Per the germline V gene, CDR1 is SQVTM and CDR2 is ANQGSEA. Trimming cost V 2 bases and J 3 bases, with 13 bases left between them. CDR3 size: 14 residues. Specimen: PBMCs, collected before TCRalphabeta/CD19-depleted stem cell transplant. The source of this sequence is a boy younger than two with acute myeloid leukemia, due to receive a stem cell transplant. The chain joins TRBV29-1 to TRBJ1-1; no reliable D call. CDR3 protein: CSVETGYGYTEAFF. The CDR3 DNA follows: TGCAGCGTTGAAACGGGGTACGGATACACTGAAGCTTTCTTT. Full variable domain (outside the CDR3, taken from reference TRBV29-1 and TRBJ1-1): SAVISQKPSRDICQRGTSLTIQCQVDSQVTMMFWYRQQPGQSLTLIATANQGSEATYESGFVIDKFPISRPNLTFSTLTVSNMSPEDSSIYLCSVETGYGYTEAFFGQGTRLTVV.